This TCR beta chain was recovered during a study of cytomegalovirus exposure and HLA in healthy donors (dated by TCRdb to 2016 to 2017). Context from the whole study: An earlier analysis of 587 of the donors reported 276 Gb of sequence data and around 120 million unique TCR beta sequences obtained from roughly 170 million T cells. Approximately 300 gigabases of sequencing data and about 92 million unique TCR sequences made up an early release that covered over 550 HLA-typed donors. The genetic ancestry cluster associated with self-reported Caucasian donors included around 76% of the 398 genotyped donors. The study aimed to test whether cataloging public T cell receptors could reveal signatures of past pathogen exposure. Using immunosequencing, the study profiled T cell repertoires from around 680 subjects and related those repertoires to cytomegalovirus serostatus. Along with the roughly 700-subject first cohort, a separate validation cohort of about 110 different subjects was used. To predict cytomegalovirus infection status, the study brought together high-throughput TCR immunosequencing, statistical association of individual TCRs with disease status, and machine learning. To study patterns of TCR occurrence, a later analysis re-analyzed previously published TCR beta repertoires from several hundred donors and added high-resolution HLA genotyping. Rather than drawing on any new phenotypic data, the later analysis identified candidate immune exposures from TCR beta sequences and the way those sequences occurred across donors. In an earlier analysis of 550 to 700 of the donors, high-throughput TCR beta sequencing was used to judge whether each TCR beta V gene segment behaved as functional or pseudogenic. Donor age, sex, ethnicity and CMV serostatus were compiled together with the repertoire data. A later genetic analysis took genome-wide SNP genotypes for 398 of the 666 donors and used that subset as a discovery cohort. All discovery cohort repertoires had been generated on a single sequencing platform. HLA typing included class I and class II loci at four-digit resolution. The number of typed donors differed by locus: about 620-640 for A, B, C, DRB1 and DQB1; approximately 520 for DQA1; 606 for DPA1; and about 470 for DPB1. Four to six DR-DQ haplotypes were handled as single units for association and clustering, since linkage in the cohort was strong. On average, around 230,000 unique TCR beta nucleotide sequences were sequenced per donor among about 400 genotyped donors of the cohort, with roughly 18% of those sequences being non-productive.

The protocol used for the library was the immunoSEQ multiplex PCR assay. For the multiplex PCR, a mixture combining 60 forward primers for TCR Vbeta segments and 13 reverse primers for TCR Jbeta segments was used. The CDR3 region of rearranged TCR beta genes was amplified from genomic DNA by a multiplex PCR assay. Amplified TCR beta libraries were sequenced as 87-base-pair reads on the Illumina HiSeq System. For the original study's pipeline: Across the 500 to 700 repertoires, a later analysis counted some 80 million unique TCR beta chains, around 11 million of which were shared by at least two donors. Raw reads were error-corrected and collapsed into unique sequences by a nearest-neighbor algorithm in which closely related sequences were merged to remove PCR and sequencing errors. CDR3 sequences were aligned to IMGT reference sequences to assign V, D and J gene segments. For a sequence to be retained, a match of at least six nucleotides was required to both a V gene segment and a J gene segment. A rearrangement was called productive if the CDR3 had no stop codons and remained in frame with V and J, and every other rearrangement was called non-productive. CDR3 was defined by IMGT convention, running from the second conserved V-encoded cysteine to the conserved J-encoded phenylalanine. Sequences without an unambiguous match to a single V gene segment were excluded from the earlier analysis of about 600 of the donors. In an earlier analysis of almost 600 of the donors, a V segment was called functional when productive rearrangements were above 56.7%, and segregating when the standard deviation between donors exceeded 5%. A statistical classification framework was developed to diagnose cytomegalovirus status using the catalog of TCR beta chain sequences. In a later analysis, V and J genes were assigned by comparing TCR nucleotide sequences against IMGT/GENE-DB human TR gene sequences. Using the TCRdist pipeline, a later analysis assigned CDR3 sequences along with most-parsimonious VDJ recombination scenarios. In a later analysis, each TCR beta chain was defined by its CDR3 amino acid sequence together with its V-gene family, and reads without a unique V-gene family were excluded. A later analysis removed 592 highly shared, low-generation-probability nucleotide sequences to deal with suspected cross-contamination and a sequencing artifact. A later analysis calculated a clonal expansion index for each public chain from normalized within-repertoire ranks of inferred template counts. Generation probabilities in a later analysis came from a VDJ recombination model fitted to out-of-frame rearrangements, and those results were checked against IGoR. In a later analysis, TCR-TCR, TCR-HLA and TCR-CMV co-occurrence was scored with hypergeometric tests, and a repertoire-size bias correction was applied to TCR pairs. In a later analysis, false discovery rates were estimated by permuting HLA or CMV assignments 20 times. A later analysis grouped co-occurring TCRs with DBSCAN, adding TCRdist sequence similarity when clustering within HLA-allele-positive subsets. Co-occurrence clustering excluded repertoires with fewer than 30,000 or more than 120,000 public chains, plus five with anomalous nucleotide sharing. Here the immuneACCESS table is served through TCRdb, limited to in-frame sequences with V and J called. Missing clones are a known gap in these copies; in checked studies unresolved V genes cover under half, and the rest lacks a known reason. V and J calls and clone size are as listed in that table; D and trimming were resolved from the DNA. For this sample the table gives about 110,000 clones, of which 77% were detected only once. Approximately 4.2% of the sample rests with the top ten.

Counted from cysteine to phenylalanine, this CDR3 has 15 amino acids. The entry retains the CDR3 DNA only, 45 bases that are in frame from base 1. V is reduced by 0 bases and J by 3 bases, leaving a spacing of 8 bases between them. As encoded in the germline V gene, CDR1 is MRHNA while CDR2 is SNTAGT. The cohort was made up of 666 healthy bone marrow donors. All cohort members were sampled while nominally healthy, although unrecorded immune exposures were likely present. The donor was CMV seronegative and was included in the group of under 450 seronegative cohort members. A peripheral blood sample was provided by each donor, and peripheral blood mononuclear cells were used for TCR beta sequencing. Genomic DNA was extracted from the blood cell samples with the Qiagen DNeasy Blood Extraction Kit. This clone was detected only a few times. This clone's antigen is unknown. Base quality data are lacking; no much larger clone is found one base away.

The research as a whole found: Presence/absence analyses assumed roughly uniform sequencing depth across donors, an assumption that may not hold. The earlier analysis of about 600 of the donors excluded approximately 17 rarely observed V segments, including chromosome 9 orphons, because counts were too low. The only immune exposure information available for the cohort was CMV serostatus. A later analysis found that most CMV-associated TCR beta chains appeared HLA-restricted, with HLA associations seemingly driven largely by CMV exposure. Because HLA typing was unavailable for some donors at each locus, only the typed subset was used in association tests. In a later genetic analysis, a missense DCLRE1C variant was associated with V-gene and J-gene trimming of TCR beta chains, and the association was replicated in an independent cohort. A cluster of highly shared sequence variants was judged likely to be a technical artifact of the sequencing pipeline. Compared with the 666-donor mean, donors in an Asian-associated ancestry cluster had fewer N-insertions in productive TCRs, according to a later genetic analysis. The study listed 164 TCR beta chains as associated with cytomegalovirus. In a later analysis, TCR association rates were found to vary across HLA loci, with the most associated TCRs seen for DRB1 alleles and the fewest for HLA-C alleles. Assigning TCR associations to individual alleles was difficult when HLA alleles, especially DR and DQ, strongly co-occurred. It was suggested by the authors that the approach could potentially be generalized to other disease states and immunological phenotypes. Several of the top co-occurrence clusters appeared to be linked to parvovirus B19, influenza, CMV and Epstein-Barr virus, according to a later analysis. A further reported finding was that TCR beta sequences accurately predicted the HLA-A and HLA-B alleles for most subjects in the first cohort. Broadly in line with IMGT annotations, most TCR beta V segments showed up in productive rearrangements about 87% or about 30% of the time in an earlier analysis of 587 of the donors. In a later analysis, around 17,000 TCR beta sequences were associated with specific HLA alleles at a false discovery rate of 0.05. Most TCR sequences were observed very rarely across donors, whereas some public TCRs were present in many individuals. Linkage disequilibrium might explain the correlated functional status among segregating V segments, but an unknown experimental factor could not be ruled out. Some IMGT-functional V segments, including TRBV6-2 and TRBV6-3, could not be told apart with the 87-base-pair reads, so those segments were excluded. The classifier was reported to diagnose cytomegalovirus status with high specificity and sensitivity in both the original and validation cohorts. In a later analysis, HLA-associated TCR beta chains were found to be more clonally expanded and to have lower generation probabilities than equally common non-associated chains. In vitro tests confirmed that a few of the cytomegalovirus-associated TCR beta chains recognize cytomegalovirus antigens. The cohort was sequenced for TCR beta chains only, and without alpha or paired-chain data the features that could be detected were limited.

What was sequenced was PBMCs. This TCR was recovered from a male donor in good health and CMV-seronegative. The chain uses TRBV6-4 and TRBJ2-2, with no D gene named confidently. The CDR3: CASSDSYRDTGELFF. The sequence in DNA is TGTGCCAGCAGTGACTCGTATAGAGACACCGGGGAGCTGTTTTTT.